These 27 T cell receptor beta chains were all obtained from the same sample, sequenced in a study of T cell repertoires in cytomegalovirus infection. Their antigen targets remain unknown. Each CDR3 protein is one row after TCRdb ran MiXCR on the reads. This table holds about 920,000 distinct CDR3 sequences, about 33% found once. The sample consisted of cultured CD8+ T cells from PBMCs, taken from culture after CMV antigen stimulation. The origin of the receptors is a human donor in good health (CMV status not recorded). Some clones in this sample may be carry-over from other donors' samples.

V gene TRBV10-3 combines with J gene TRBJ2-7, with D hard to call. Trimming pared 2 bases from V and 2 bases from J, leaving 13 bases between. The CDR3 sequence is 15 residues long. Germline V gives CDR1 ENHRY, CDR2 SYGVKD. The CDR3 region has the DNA TGTGCCATCAGTGAGGCACAGACCCTAACCTACGAGCAGTACGTC. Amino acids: CAISEAQTLTYEQYV.

The CDR3 spells CATSDTRDREQFF. The CDR3 nucleotides are TGTGCCACCAGTGATACCCGGGACAGGGAGCAGTTCTTC. The V gene is TRBV24-1, the J gene TRBJ2-1, with TRBD1 matching 8 bases. Germline V gene sequence: CDR1 KGHDR, CDR2 SFDVKD. The length of the CDR3 is 13 residues. After removal of 3 bases from V and 10 bases from J, the junction contained 4 bases not matched to a gene.

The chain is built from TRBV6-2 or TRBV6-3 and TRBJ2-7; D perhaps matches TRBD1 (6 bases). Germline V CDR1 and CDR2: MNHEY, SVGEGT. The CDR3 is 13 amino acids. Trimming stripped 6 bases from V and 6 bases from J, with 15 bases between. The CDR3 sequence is CASSYGTSLEQYF. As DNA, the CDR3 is TGTGCCAGCAGCTATGGGACAAGCCTCGAGCAGTACTTC.

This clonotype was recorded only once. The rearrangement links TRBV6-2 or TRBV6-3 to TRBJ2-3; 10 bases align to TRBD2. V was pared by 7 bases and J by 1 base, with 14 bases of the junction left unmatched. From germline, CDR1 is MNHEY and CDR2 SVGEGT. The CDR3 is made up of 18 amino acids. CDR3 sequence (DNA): TGTGCCAGCAAGCCGGAGACTAGCGGGCTTTGGGGCACAGATACGCAGTATTTT. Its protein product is CASKPETSGLWGTDTQYF.

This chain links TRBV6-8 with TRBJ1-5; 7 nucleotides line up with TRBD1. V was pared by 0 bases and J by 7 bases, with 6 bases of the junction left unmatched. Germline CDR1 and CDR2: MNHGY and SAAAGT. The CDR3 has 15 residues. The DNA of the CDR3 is TGTGCCAGCAGTTACTCGGGACAGAGAGGGCAGCCCCAGCATTTT. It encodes CASSYSGQRGQPQHF.

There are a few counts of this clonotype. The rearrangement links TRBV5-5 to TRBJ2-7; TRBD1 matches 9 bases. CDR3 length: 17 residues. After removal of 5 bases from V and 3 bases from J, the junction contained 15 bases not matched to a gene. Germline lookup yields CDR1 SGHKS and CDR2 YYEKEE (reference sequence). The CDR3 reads CASRGGQGGPVGYEQYF. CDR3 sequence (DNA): TGTGCCAGCAGAGGGGGACAGGGCGGACCAGTTGGCTACGAGCAGTACTTC.

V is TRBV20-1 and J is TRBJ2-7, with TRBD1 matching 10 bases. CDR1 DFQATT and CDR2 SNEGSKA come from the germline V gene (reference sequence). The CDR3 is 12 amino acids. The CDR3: CSPGQGPYEQYV. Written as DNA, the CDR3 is TGCAGCCCGGGACAGGGGCCCTACGAGCAGTACGTC.

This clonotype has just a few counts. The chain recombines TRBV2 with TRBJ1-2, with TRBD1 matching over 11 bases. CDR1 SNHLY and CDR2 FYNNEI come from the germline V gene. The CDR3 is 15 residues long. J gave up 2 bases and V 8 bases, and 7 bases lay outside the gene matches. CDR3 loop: CASPRTGGLNYGYTF. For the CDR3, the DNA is TGTGCCAGCCCTCGGACAGGGGGCCTGAACTATGGCTACACCTTC.

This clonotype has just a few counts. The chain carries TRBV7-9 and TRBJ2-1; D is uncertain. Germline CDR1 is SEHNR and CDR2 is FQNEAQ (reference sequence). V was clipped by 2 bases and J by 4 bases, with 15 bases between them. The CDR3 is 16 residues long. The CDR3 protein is CASSLYAITKYNEQFF. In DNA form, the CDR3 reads TGTGCCAGCAGCTTATACGCTATCACTAAATACAATGAGCAGTTCTTC. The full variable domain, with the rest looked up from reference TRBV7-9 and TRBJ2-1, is DTGVSQNPRHKITKRGQNVTFRCDPISEHNRLYWYRQTLGQGPEFLTYFQNEAQLEKSRLLSDRFSAERPKGSFSTLEIQRTEQGDSAMYLCASSLYAITKYNEQFFGPGTRLTVL.

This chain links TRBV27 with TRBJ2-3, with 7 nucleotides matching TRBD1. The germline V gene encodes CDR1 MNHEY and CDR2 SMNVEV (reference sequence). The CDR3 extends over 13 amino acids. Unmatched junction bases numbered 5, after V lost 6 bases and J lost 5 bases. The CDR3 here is CASRPTGEDTQYF. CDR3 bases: TGTGCCAGCAGGCCCACAGGGGAAGATACGCAGTATTTT.

CDR3 nucleotides: TGTGCCAGCAGTGATGGTCCGGAATCAGTTGAGGGCTACACCTTC. Translated: CASSDGPESVEGYTF. This chain connects TRBV6-1 to TRBJ1-2; D ambiguous. Germline CDR1 is MNHNS and CDR2 is SASEGT. V was trimmed by 3 bases and J by 8 bases, leaving 19 bases between them. This CDR3 has 15 amino acids.

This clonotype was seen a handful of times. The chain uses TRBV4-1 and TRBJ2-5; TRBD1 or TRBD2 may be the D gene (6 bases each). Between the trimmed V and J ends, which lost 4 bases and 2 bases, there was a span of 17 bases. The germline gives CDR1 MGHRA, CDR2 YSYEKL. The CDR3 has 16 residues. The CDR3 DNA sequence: TGCGCCAGCAGCCCGAAAATGGGGGGCTCACAAGAGACCCAGTACTTC. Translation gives CASSPKMGGSQETQYF.

The CDR3 reads CASSISGDTDTQYF. In DNA form, the CDR3 reads TGTGCCAGCTCTATCTCCGGAGACACAGATACGCAGTATTTT. The chain joins TRBV7-9 to TRBJ2-3; D not resolved. This CDR3 is built from 14 residues. CDR1 SEHNR and CDR2 FQNEAQ come from the germline V gene (reference sequence). V lost 8 bases and J 2 bases, leaving 14 bases between the germline ends. Based on the CDR3 plus reference TRBV7-9 and TRBJ2-3, the full variable domain is DTGVSQNPRHKITKRGQNVTFRCDPISEHNRLYWYRQTLGQGPEFLTYFQNEAQLEKSRLLSDRFSAERPKGSFSTLEIQRTEQGDSAMYLCASSISGDTDTQYFGPGTRLTVL.

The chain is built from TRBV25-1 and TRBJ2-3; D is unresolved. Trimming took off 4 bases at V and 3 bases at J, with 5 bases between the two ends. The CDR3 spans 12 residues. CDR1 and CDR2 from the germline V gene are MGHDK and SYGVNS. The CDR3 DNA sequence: TGTGCCAGCAGTGTCCGGACAGATACGCAGTATTTT. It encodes CASSVRTDTQYF.

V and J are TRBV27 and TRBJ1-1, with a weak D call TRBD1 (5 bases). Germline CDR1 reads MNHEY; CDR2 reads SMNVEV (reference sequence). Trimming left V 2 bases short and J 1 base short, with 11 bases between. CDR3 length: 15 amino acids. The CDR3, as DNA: TGTGCCAGCAGTTTAGCAGGGACCTGGAACACTGAAGCTTTCTTT. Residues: CASSLAGTWNTEAFF.

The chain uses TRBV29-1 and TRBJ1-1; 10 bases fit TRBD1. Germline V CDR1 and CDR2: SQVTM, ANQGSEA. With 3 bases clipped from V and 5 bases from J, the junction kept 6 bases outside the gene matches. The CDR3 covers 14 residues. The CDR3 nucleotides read TGCAGCGTTGACCAAGGACAGGGGGAAACTGAAGCTTTCTTT. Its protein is CSVDQGQGETEAFF.

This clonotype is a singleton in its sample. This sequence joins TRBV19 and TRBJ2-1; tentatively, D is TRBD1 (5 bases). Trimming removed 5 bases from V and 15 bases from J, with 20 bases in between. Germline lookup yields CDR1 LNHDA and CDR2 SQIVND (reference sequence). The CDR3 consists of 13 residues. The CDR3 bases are TGTGCCAGTAGTCCAGGGCCGGGCCGAGACCCGTTCTTC. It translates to CASSPGPGRDPFF.

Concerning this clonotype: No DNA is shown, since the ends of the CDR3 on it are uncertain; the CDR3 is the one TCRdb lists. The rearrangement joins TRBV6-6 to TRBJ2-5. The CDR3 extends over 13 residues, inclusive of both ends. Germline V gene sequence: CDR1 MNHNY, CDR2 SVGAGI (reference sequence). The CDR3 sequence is CASSSSIRETQYF.

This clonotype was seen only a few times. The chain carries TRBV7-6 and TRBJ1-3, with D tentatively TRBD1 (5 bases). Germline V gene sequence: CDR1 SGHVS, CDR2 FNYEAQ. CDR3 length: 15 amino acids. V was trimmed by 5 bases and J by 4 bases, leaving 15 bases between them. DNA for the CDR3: TGTGCCAGCAGCGCTCTGTCAGGGAACGGAAACACCATATATTTT. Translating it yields CASSALSGNGNTIYF. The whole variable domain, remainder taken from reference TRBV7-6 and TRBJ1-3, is GAGVSQSPRYKVTKRGQDVALRCDPISGHVSLYWYRQALGQGPEFLTYFNYEAQQDKSGLPNDRFSAERPEGSISTLTIQRTEQRDSAMYRCASSALSGNGNTIYFGEGSWLTVV.

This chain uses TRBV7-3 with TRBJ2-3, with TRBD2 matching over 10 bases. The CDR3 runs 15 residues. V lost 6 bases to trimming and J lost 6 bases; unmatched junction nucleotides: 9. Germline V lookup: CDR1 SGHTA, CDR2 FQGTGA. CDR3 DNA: TGTGCCAGCAGTAGTAGCGGGGGGTGGGCGGATACGCAGTATTTT. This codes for CASSSSGGWADTQYF. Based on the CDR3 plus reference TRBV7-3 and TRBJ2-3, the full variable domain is GAGVSQTPSNKVTEKGKYVELRCDPISGHTALYWYRQSLGQGPEFLIYFQGTGAADDSGLPNDRFFAVRPEGSVSTLKIQRTERGDSAVYLCASSSSGGWADTQYFGPGTRLTVL.

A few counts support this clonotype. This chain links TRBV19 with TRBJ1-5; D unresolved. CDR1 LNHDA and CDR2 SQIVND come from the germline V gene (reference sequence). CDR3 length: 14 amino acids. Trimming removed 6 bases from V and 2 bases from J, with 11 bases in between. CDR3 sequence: CASRSLGRNQPQHF. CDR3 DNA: TGTGCCAGTAGGTCCCTGGGTCGCAATCAGCCCCAGCATTTT.

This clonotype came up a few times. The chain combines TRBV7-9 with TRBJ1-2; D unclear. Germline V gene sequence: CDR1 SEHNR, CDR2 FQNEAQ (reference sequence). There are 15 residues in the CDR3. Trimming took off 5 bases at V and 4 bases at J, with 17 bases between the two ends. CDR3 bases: TGTGCCAGCAGCCCCCCCACACAAGGCTTCTATGGCTACACCTTC. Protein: CASSPPTQGFYGYTF.

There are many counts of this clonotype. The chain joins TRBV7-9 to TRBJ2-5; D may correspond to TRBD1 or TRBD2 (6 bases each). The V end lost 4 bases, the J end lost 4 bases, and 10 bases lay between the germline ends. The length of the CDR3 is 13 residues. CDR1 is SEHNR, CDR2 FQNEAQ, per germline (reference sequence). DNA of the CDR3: TGTGCCAGCAGCTCCCCGGGGGCAGAGACCCAGTACTTC. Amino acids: CASSSPGAETQYF.

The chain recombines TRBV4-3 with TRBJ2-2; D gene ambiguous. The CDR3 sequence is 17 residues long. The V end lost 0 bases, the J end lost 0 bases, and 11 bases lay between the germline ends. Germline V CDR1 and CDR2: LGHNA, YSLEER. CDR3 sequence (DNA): TGCGCCAGCAGCCAAGAATGGCGGCAAACGAACACCGGGGAGCTGTTTTTT. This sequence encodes CASSQEWRQTNTGELFF.

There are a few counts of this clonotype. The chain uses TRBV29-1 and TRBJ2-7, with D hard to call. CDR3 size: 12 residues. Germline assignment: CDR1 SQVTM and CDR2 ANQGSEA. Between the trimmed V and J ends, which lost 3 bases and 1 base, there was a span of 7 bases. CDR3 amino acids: CSVEAGSYEQYF. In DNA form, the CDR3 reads TGCAGCGTTGAGGCCGGTTCCTACGAGCAGTACTTC.

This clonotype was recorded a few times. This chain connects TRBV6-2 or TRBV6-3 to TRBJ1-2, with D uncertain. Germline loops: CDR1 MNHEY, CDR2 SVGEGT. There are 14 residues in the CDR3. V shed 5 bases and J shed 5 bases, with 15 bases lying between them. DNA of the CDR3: TGTGCCAGCAGTCCCACTTGGACGGAGTATGGCTACACCTTC. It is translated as CASSPTWTEYGYTF.

The CDR3, as DNA: TGTGCCAGCAGGCGGCCGGGACAGGATAACTATGGCTACACCTTC. This gives the protein CASRRPGQDNYGYTF. The rearrangement links TRBV7-9 to TRBJ1-2, with TRBD1 matching over 8 bases. V trimming: 6 bases; J trimming: 1 base; junction bases outside the gene matches: 7. The CDR3 consists of 15 residues. Per germline, CDR1 SEHNR and CDR2 FQNEAQ (reference sequence).